This T cell receptor beta chain comes out of a study of glioma-infiltrating T cells. Whole-study findings and limits: Very few CDR3 sequences were shared between tissue and blood.

Regarding this clonotype: The antigen is unknown. Its ends do not fully match the called genes, so a read error is possible.

TCR alpha and beta CDR3 regions were amplified from RNA using iRepertoire nested multiplex PCR. One-step reverse transcription and amplification started from approximately 100-400 ng of tissue mRNA or PBMC total RNA. Each CDR3 protein gets one entry after TCRdb re-called the multiplex PCR reads with MiXCR. The sample records tens of thousands of distinct CDR3 sequences, around 40% being singletons. Sequenced sample: glioma tissue, nonneoplastic brain tissue, or PBMCs (not recorded which). The sequence derives from a human donor with low-grade glioma or glioblastoma, undergoing nonglioma brain surgery, or in good health (not recorded which).

CDR3: CSAREGAQGEASPLHF. DNA for the CDR3: TGCAGTGCTAGGGAAGGGGCACAGGGAGAAGCTTCACCCCTCCACTTC. J is TRBJ2-7 and V is TRBV20-1, with D perhaps matching TRBD1 (6 bases). CDR1 and CDR2 (germline): DFQATT, SNEGSKA (reference sequence). This CDR3 is built from 16 residues.